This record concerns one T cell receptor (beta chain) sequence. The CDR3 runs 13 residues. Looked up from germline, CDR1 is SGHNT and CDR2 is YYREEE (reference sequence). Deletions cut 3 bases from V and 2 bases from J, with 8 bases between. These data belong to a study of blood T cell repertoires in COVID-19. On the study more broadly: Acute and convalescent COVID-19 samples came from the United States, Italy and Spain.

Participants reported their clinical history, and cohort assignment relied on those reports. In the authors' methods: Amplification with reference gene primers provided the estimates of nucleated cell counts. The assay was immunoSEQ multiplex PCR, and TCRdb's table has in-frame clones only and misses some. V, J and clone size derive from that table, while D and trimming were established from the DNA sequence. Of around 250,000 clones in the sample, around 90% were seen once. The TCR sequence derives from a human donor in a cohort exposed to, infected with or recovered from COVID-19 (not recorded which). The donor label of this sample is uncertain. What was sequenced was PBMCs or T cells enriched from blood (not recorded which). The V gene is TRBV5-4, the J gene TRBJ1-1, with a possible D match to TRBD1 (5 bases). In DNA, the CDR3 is TGTGCCAGCAGCTATAGGGGAAACACTGAAGCTTTCTTT. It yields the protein CASSYRGNTEAFF.